This record concerns one T cell receptor (beta chain) sequence. This sequence may be a read error, since a much larger clone differs from it by one base. Germline DNA was extracted too, while blood RNA derived from unsorted whole blood. This sample is drawn from a study of tumor-infiltrating lymphocytes in primary liver carcinoma. A primer in the constant region served to generate TCR beta cDNA from 500 ng of total RNA. Slightly modified ARM-PCR served as the procedure for the TCR beta libraries. These libraries came from three rounds of nested multiplex PCR. Both of the initial two PCR rounds ran for 10 cycles and employed TRBV1-TRBV30 forward primers alongside a C-beta reverse primer. Each CDR3 protein is one row after TCRdb ran MiXCR on the multiplex PCR reads. The table has approximately 300,000 distinct CDR3 sequences, approximately 60% seen once. This CDR3 comprises 16 residues. The V gene's germline CDR1 is MNHEY and CDR2 SVGEGT.

This receptor was identified in a man aged 40-49 years with primary liver carcinoma and hepatitis B virus infection. Source material: peripheral blood. The chain uses TRBV6-2 or TRBV6-3 and TRBJ2-7, with TRBD2 identical over 11 bases. For the CDR3, the DNA is TGTGACAGCAGTAGGCGTGGACTAGCGGGCGTCTACGAGCAGTACTTC. Residues: CDSSRRGLAGVYEQYF.